This T cell receptor beta chain came from a study of blood T cell repertoires in COVID-19. About the research overall: The United States, Italy and Spain supplied acute and convalescent COVID-19 samples.

In the study's own analysis: Amplifying reference gene primers gave estimates of nucleated cell counts. Method: immunoSEQ multiplex PCR; TCRdb's copy keeps in-frame clones and lacks some. V and J calls and clone size are given by that table; D and trimming were obtained from the DNA. The sample lists about 96,000 clones; 65% to 85% were seen once. The CDR3 runs 16 residues. Germline CDR1 SGHTA, CDR2 FQGTGA. The ends lost 0 bases at V and 7 bases at J; junction bases unmatched: 5. Sequencing was carried out using peripheral blood. This chain joins TRBV7-3 and TRBJ2-1; 11 bases are a match to TRBD2. The receptor was derived from a woman aged 60-70 years with acute or convalescent COVID-19. The CDR3 DNA reads as TGTGCCAGCAGCTTAACGAGGGCTAGCGGGGGGAATGAGCAGTTCTTC. It is translated as CASSLTRASGGNEQFF.